This TCR beta chain was sequenced in a study of blood T cells in healthy people across ages. A second about 6 to 11 cycle PCR used barcoded and J-beta primers. TCRdb reprocessed the 5' RACE reads with MiXCR, giving one entry per CDR3 protein. Of hundreds of thousands of distinct CDR3 sequences in the sample, roughly 43% were seen once. This clonotype was seen ten or more times. The V segment lost 4 bases and the J segment 2 bases; nucleotides outside the gene matches: 4. The CDR3 has 14 residues. The germline gives CDR1 SGHRS, CDR2 YFSETQ. This TCR derives from an elderly man in good health. The V and J genes are TRBV5-1 and TRBJ2-3; 7 bases align to TRBD1. Source material: blood. The CDR3 loop is CASSIGTATDTQYF. Here the CDR3 DNA reads TGCGCCAGCAGCATCGGGACAGCCACAGATACGCAGTATTTT.